The 29 T cell receptor beta chains below all came from one sample that was sequenced in a study of shared clonotypes between healthy human individuals. The assay was immunoSEQ multiplex PCR, and TCRdb's table has in-frame clones only and misses some. This table has roughly 1 million clones, around 78% appearing once. Material for sequencing was memory CD4+ T cells from PBMCs. Subset: CD45RA-negative fraction. These receptors were obtained from a man between 18 and 29 years old in good health. Some clones in this sample may be carry-over from other donors' samples.

This clone was counted at least ten times. The same CDR3 is also encoded by other DNA sequences in this sample. V usage is TRBV25-1 and J usage is TRBJ2-5, with D possibly matching TRBD1 (5 bases). Germline V lookup: CDR1 MGHDK, CDR2 SYGVNS. The CDR3 sequence is 13 residues long. With 2 bases removed from V and 4 bases from J, the gap between germline ends came to 8 bases. CDR3 loop: CASSEVGRETQYF. CDR3 nucleotides: TGTGCCAGCAGTGAAGTGGGGCGAGAGACCCAGTACTTC.

This chain joins TRBV28 and TRBJ1-2; D is ambiguous. Trimming removed 2 bases from V and 8 bases from J, with 15 bases in between. Germline-derived CDR1 and CDR2 are MDHEN and SYDVKM. The CDR3 contains 14 residues. For the CDR3, the DNA is TGTGCCAGCAGTTTACCGTTCCGGGTGGGGGGCTACACCTTC. It specifies CASSLPFRVGGYTF.

The chain joins TRBV6-6 to TRBJ1-2; D is perhaps TRBD1 (6 bases). V shed 0 bases and J shed 4 bases, with 12 bases lying between them. Germline loops: CDR1 MNHNY, CDR2 SVGAGI (reference sequence). This CDR3 has 15 residues. CDR3 sequence (DNA): TGTGCCAGCAGTTACTCAAAACAGGGCCTCTATGGCTACACCTTC. Translated, it gives CASSYSKQGLYGYTF.

The chain carries TRBV25-1 and TRBJ1-2; 9 bases align to TRBD1. There are 16 residues in the CDR3. Germline V gene data show CDR1 as MGHDK and CDR2 as SYGVNS. Trimming cost V 5 bases and J 8 bases; bases outside gene matches: 15. This chain's CDR3 is CASSLLDTGGLQGYTF. The DNA for the CDR3 is TGTGCCAGCAGTCTTCTAGACACAGGGGGCTTGCAAGGCTACACCTTC.

This clone was seen a few times. The chain couples TRBV5-1 to TRBJ2-7, with TRBD1 matching 9 bases. This CDR3 region has 14 residues. With V trimmed by 1 base and J by 4 bases, 3 bases remained unmatched. From germline, CDR1 is SGHRS and CDR2 YFSETQ. Written as DNA, the CDR3 is TGCGCCAGCAGCTTGCGGGACAGGGAATACGAGCAGTACTTC. It is translated as CASSLRDREYEQYF.

The V and J genes are TRBV2 and TRBJ2-5; D gene unclear. CDR3 length: 15 residues. V lost 2 bases to trimming and J lost 2 bases, with 12 bases between them. Germline CDR1 reads SNHLY; CDR2 reads FYNNEI. The CDR3 spells CASSELGGVQETQYF. In DNA form, the CDR3 reads TGTGCCAGCAGTGAATTGGGCGGAGTGCAAGAGACCCAGTACTTC.

The chain links TRBV6-6 to TRBJ2-7; perhaps TRBD2 as D (6 bases). Between the trimmed V and J ends, which lost 6 bases and 5 bases, there was a span of 11 bases. Germline CDR1 MNHNY, CDR2 SVGAGI (reference sequence). CDR3 length: 12 residues. The CDR3 protein is CASRGRWDEQYF. The CDR3 DNA reads as TGTGCCAGCAGGGGGAGGTGGGACGAGCAGTACTTC.

The chain is built from TRBV5-1 and TRBJ1-4; 7 bases align to TRBD1. Trimming cost V 4 bases and J 6 bases; bases outside gene matches: 9. This CDR3 spans 15 amino acids. Germline CDR1 is SGHRS and CDR2 is YFSETQ. CDR3 bases: TGCGCCAGCAGCCTAACAGGGGTATTCGATGAAAAACTGTTTTTT. Translating it yields CASSLTGVFDEKLFF.

V and J are TRBV10-3 and TRBJ2-7; 8 bases agree with TRBD2. Germline V lookup: CDR1 ENHRY, CDR2 SYGVKD. Trimming took 1 base from V and 3 from J; bases not matched to a gene: 2. The CDR3 runs 14 residues. The CDR3 reads CAISELGLVYEQYF. As DNA, the CDR3 is TGTGCCATCAGTGAGTTGGGACTAGTCTACGAGCAGTACTTC.

This chain connects TRBV2 to TRBJ2-6; no clear D. Germline V gene data show CDR1 as SNHLY and CDR2 as FYNNEI. The CDR3 extends over 19 amino acids. Trimming removed 4 bases at V and 1 base at J, with 20 bases between. The CDR3 reads CASSAQQLISSSGANVLTF. The CDR3 bases are TGTGCCAGCAGTGCTCAACAGCTAATCTCCTCGTCTGGGGCCAACGTCCTGACTTTC.

The gene calls are TRBV5-6 and TRBJ2-6; possible D gene TRBD2, 6 bases. Trimming left V 3 bases short and J 0 bases short, with 19 bases between. Germline-derived CDR1 and CDR2 are SGHDT and YYEEEE. This CDR3 comprises 19 residues. CDR3 amino acids: CASSSSARGLLSGANVLTF. In DNA form, the CDR3 reads TGTGCCAGCAGCTCGTCGGCACGGGGACTCCTCTCTGGGGCCAACGTCCTGACTTTC.

The chain links TRBV20-1 to TRBJ2-3; the D is unclear. Trimming removed 5 bases at V and 5 bases at J, with 8 bases between. This CDR3 is built from 11 residues. From germline, CDR1 is DFQATT and CDR2 SNEGSKA (reference sequence). DNA of the CDR3: TGCAGTGCTTCCAAGCAAGATACGCAGTATTTT. It codes for CSASKQDTQYF.

The chain combines TRBV18 with TRBJ2-1; TRBD2 agrees at 7 bases. The ends lost 2 bases at V and 5 bases at J; junction bases unmatched: 12. This CDR3 has 17 residues. Germline V gives CDR1 KGHSH, CDR2 LQKENI. The CDR3 protein is CASSPMSPAGSNNEQFF. The CDR3 DNA reads TGTGCCAGCTCACCAATGAGTCCAGCGGGATCCAACAATGAGCAGTTCTTC.

A word on this clone: Other DNA variants within this sample encode the same CDR3. This chain joins TRBV18 and TRBJ2-7, with 8 bases matching TRBD2. The ends lost 3 bases at V and 1 base at J; junction bases unmatched: 2. Germline V lookup: CDR1 KGHSH, CDR2 LQKENI. This CDR3 has 14 residues. The CDR3: CASSPASGSYEQYF. The CDR3 DNA reads as TGTGCCAGCTCACCGGCTAGCGGGTCCTACGAGCAGTACTTC.

This clone has just a few counts. This CDR3 reads CASSVRGTYNEQFF. In DNA, the CDR3 is TGTGCCAGCAGCGTTCGGGGGACCTACAATGAGCAGTTCTTC. The chain carries TRBV9 and TRBJ2-1, with D possibly being TRBD2 (6 bases). The CDR3 covers 14 residues. V was shortened by 2 bases and J by 2 bases, with 8 bases between the two germline ends. Germline V CDR1 and CDR2: SGDLS, YYNGEE.

The chain links TRBV7-2 to TRBJ1-4; D is undetermined. Trimming shortened V by 1 base and J by 3 bases, and 6 bases separated the two germline ends. This CDR3 region has 14 residues. Germline-derived CDR1 and CDR2 are SGHTA and FQGNSA. This CDR3 is CASSLVRSNEKLFF. The DNA for the CDR3 is TGTGCCAGCAGCTTAGTCAGGTCTAATGAAAAACTGTTTTTT.

This chain connects TRBV28 to TRBJ1-1; D gene ambiguous. Germline assignment: CDR1 MDHEN and CDR2 SYDVKM. This CDR3 is 11 amino acids long. Trimming took 7 bases from V and 5 from J, leaving 8 bases between them. The CDR3 is CASTVGTEAFF. In DNA, the CDR3 is TGTGCCAGCACGGTTGGAACTGAAGCTTTCTTT.

The chain combines TRBV7-9 with TRBJ2-7, with D possibly called TRBD1 or TRBD2 (7 bases each). CDR1 and CDR2 (germline): SEHNR, FQNEAQ (reference sequence). The germline V and J ends were trimmed by 5 bases and 4 bases, with 15 bases remaining between them. The CDR3 runs to 14 residues. The DNA of the CDR3 is TGTGCCAGCAGCCATGACAGGGAGGGGTACGAGCAGTACTTC. Amino acid sequence: CASSHDREGYEQYF.

The CDR3 DNA sequence: TGTGCCAGCAGGCCTACAGGGTCCGGGGCCAACGTCCTGACTTTC. It yields the protein CASRPTGSGANVLTF. The gene calls are TRBV28 and TRBJ2-6, with D possibly TRBD1 on 6 matching bases. This CDR3 has 15 amino acids. Trimming took off 6 bases at V and 4 bases at J, with 13 bases between the two ends. Germline V gene data show CDR1 as MDHEN and CDR2 as SYDVKM.

The chain combines TRBV12-5 with TRBJ2-3, with 9 bases matching TRBD2. The ends lost 5 bases at V and 4 bases at J; junction bases unmatched: 4. The V gene's germline CDR1 is LGHNT and CDR2 FRNRAP. This CDR3 comprises 14 residues. The CDR3 nucleotides read TGTGCTAGTGGTCTTGGGACTAGCTCAGATACGCAGTATTTT. Residues: CASGLGTSSDTQYF.

This clone appeared a few times. The chain uses TRBV7-9 and TRBJ1-5; possible D gene TRBD1, 5 bases. Per germline, CDR1 SEHNR and CDR2 FQNEAQ (reference sequence). The ends were cut back, 4 bases at V and 0 bases at J, with 10 bases in the middle. CDR3 length: 15 amino acids. The CDR3 spells CASSSGSLSNQPQHF. CDR3 DNA: TGTGCCAGCAGCTCAGGGTCCCTTAGCAATCAGCCCCAGCATTTT.

The J gene is TRBJ2-3, the V gene TRBV6-1; 8 bases fit TRBD2. Germline values: CDR1 MNHNS, CDR2 SASEGT. The ends lost 1 base at V and 14 bases at J; junction bases unmatched: 8. The CDR3 extends over 13 amino acids. DNA for the CDR3: TGTGCCAGCAGTGAAGTGGCGGGAGGCCCCAGGTATTTT. Translation gives CASSEVAGGPRYF.

The chain carries TRBV7-9 and TRBJ2-5; D gene unclear. CDR1 and CDR2 (germline): SEHNR, FQNEAQ (reference sequence). Between the trimmed V and J ends, which lost 5 bases and 1 base, there was a span of 11 bases. The CDR3 runs to 14 residues. CDR3 region: CASSARTFQETQYF. DNA of the CDR3: TGTGCCAGCAGCGCACGTACATTCCAAGAGACCCAGTACTTC.

This chain links TRBV2 with TRBJ2-3; TRBD1 or TRBD2 may be the D gene (5 bases each). Between the trimmed V and J ends, which lost 7 bases and 2 bases, there was a span of 10 bases. This CDR3 comprises 13 residues. Germline CDR1 and CDR2: SNHLY and FYNNEI. The CDR3: CASNWDPTDTQYF. The CDR3 coding sequence is TGTGCCAGCAATTGGGACCCCACAGATACGCAGTATTTT.

The chain combines TRBV7-9 with TRBJ2-7; possibly TRBD1 or TRBD2 for D (7 bases each). CDR1 is SEHNR and CDR2 is FQNEAQ in the germline V gene (reference sequence). Trimming cost V 3 bases and J 4 bases, with 22 bases left between them. The length of the CDR3 is 17 residues. The CDR3 is CASSLPPGGLREYEQYF. The CDR3 region has the DNA TGTGCCAGCAGCTTGCCGCCAGGGGGTTTGCGGGAGTACGAGCAGTACTTC.

This clone was observed once. The CDR3 region is CASSESQMVEQFF. The CDR3 nucleotides read TGTGCCAGCAGTGAAAGTCAGATGGTTGAGCAGTTCTTC. The chain employs TRBV2 and TRBJ2-1; D unclear. The germline gives CDR1 SNHLY, CDR2 FYNNEI. This CDR3 contains 13 residues. V lost 2 bases to trimming and J lost 9 bases, with 11 bases between them.

The chain uses TRBV11-2 and TRBJ1-4; D unclear. CDR3 length equals 12 residues. CDR1 and CDR2 from the germline V gene are SGHAT and FQNNGV. V lost 6 bases and J 5 bases, leaving 7 bases between the germline ends. CDR3 residues: CASSQPNEKLFF. The CDR3 DNA is TGTGCCAGCAGTCAACCCAATGAAAAACTGTTTTTT.

The J gene is TRBJ1-1, the V gene TRBV6-5; D not resolved. V shed 4 bases and J shed 2 bases, with 14 bases lying between them. Germline V CDR1 and CDR2: MNHEY, SVGAGI. This CDR3 is built from 15 residues. CDR3 nucleotides: TGTGCCAGCAGTTCAAACAGTAGGAAAAACACTGAAGCTTTCTTT. Translated, it gives CASSSNSRKNTEAFF.

In this sample, this clone turned up a few times. The chain carries TRBV11-2 and TRBJ2-5; perhaps D is TRBD1 or TRBD2 (5 bases each). Trimming removed 3 bases from V and 1 base from J, with 12 bases in between. CDR3 length equals 15 residues. Per germline, CDR1 SGHAT and CDR2 FQNNGV. In DNA form, the CDR3 reads TGTGCCAGCAGCTTTGACGGGACCCCCCAAGAGACCCAGTACTTC. Its translation is CASSFDGTPQETQYF. Complete variable domain (other parts from reference TRBV11-2 and TRBJ2-5): EAGVAQSPRYKIIEKRQSVAFWCNPISGHATLYWYQQILGQGPKLLIQFQNNGVVDDSQLPKDRFSAERLKGVDSTLKIQPAKLEDSAVYLCASSFDGTPQETQYFGPGTRLLVL.